This is a list of T cell receptor beta chains from one sample in a study of blood T cell repertoires in COVID-19. The method was immunoSEQ multiplex PCR; TCRdb's version includes in-frame clones alone and lacks a portion of them. The sample lists about 160,000 clones, about 81% occurring once. The sample taken for sequencing was peripheral blood. The receptor source for this set is a human donor in a cohort sampled during active COVID-19. CDR3s include the opening cysteine and the closing phenylalanine or tryptophan. The order of the fields is D gene, clone size, J gene, V gene, CDR3 DNA, CDR3 protein. A D gene is named only where the DNA matches it firmly. Size is stated for part of the rows, as once, few or many counts, or as a class when the clone is expanded.

D: -
size: -
J: TRBJ2-1
V: TRBV7-9
DNA: TGTGCCAGCAGCTTTTCGGAGGCGGGCAATGAGCAGTTCTTC
CDR3: CASSFSEAGNEQFF

D: TRBD1
size: -
J: TRBJ2-7
V: TRBV30
DNA: TGTGCCGGGAATCGGGACAGGGTTAACGAGCAGTACTTC
CDR3: CAGNRDRVNEQYF

D: -
size: once
J: TRBJ2-2
V: TRBV14
DNA: TGTGCCAGCAGCCAAGAACTAGTTGTAACCGGGGAGCTGTTTTTT
CDR3: CASSQELVVTGELFF

D: -
size: -
J: TRBJ1-1
V: TRBV7-9
DNA: TGTGCCAGCAGCTTCGGGGACACTGAAGCTTTCTTT
CDR3: CASSFGDTEAFF

D: TRBD1
size: -
J: TRBJ1-4
V: TRBV27
DNA: TGTGCCAGCAGTAACAGGGGTATTTCAACTAATGAAAAACTGTTTTTT
CDR3: CASSNRGISTNEKLFF

D: TRBD1
size: -
J: TRBJ2-7
V: TRBV28
DNA: TGTGCCAGCAGACCCGGGACAGGGTTCTACGAGCAGTACTTC
CDR3: CASRPGTGFYEQYF

D: -
size: -
J: TRBJ1-5
V: TRBV14
DNA: TGTGCCAGCAGCGATAGCTCCACGGGTCGCAATCAGCCCCAGCATTTT
CDR3: CASSDSSTGRNQPQHF

D: TRBD1
size: -
J: TRBJ2-7
V: TRBV7-9
DNA: TGTGCCAGCAGCCTCATAACAGGGGTCGGGGAGCAGTACTTC
CDR3: CASSLITGVGEQYF

D: TRBD1
size: -
J: TRBJ1-1
V: TRBV7-3
DNA: TGTGCCAGCAGCCCCCTGGGACAGATGAACACTGAAGCTTTCTTT
CDR3: CASSPLGQMNTEAFF

D: TRBD2
size: -
J: TRBJ2-1
V: TRBV4-3
DNA: TGCGCCAGCAGCCAAGACGGGCGGGAGCGCAATGAGCAGTTCTTC
CDR3: CASSQDGRERNEQFF

D: -
size: -
J: TRBJ1-6
V: TRBV20-1
DNA: TGCAGTGCTAGTGCAGGGCCAAATTCACCCCTCCACTTT
CDR3: CSASAGPNSPLHF

D: TRBD2
size: -
J: TRBJ2-3
V: TRBV5-1
DNA: TGCGCCAGCAGCTTGATACGGGGACTAGCGGGGGCGAAAGATACGCAGTATTTT
CDR3: CASSLIRGLAGAKDTQYF

D: TRBD2
size: -
J: TRBJ2-2
V: TRBV5-4
DNA: TGTGCCAGCAGCTTGGGGGGACTAGCTAACACCGGGGAGCTGTTTTTT
CDR3: CASSLGGLANTGELFF

D: -
size: -
J: TRBJ1-6
V: TRBV7-2
DNA: TGTGCCAGCAGCCACCCGTTGAGGGATAATTCACCCCTCCACTTT
CDR3: CASSHPLRDNSPLHF

D: TRBD2
size: -
J: TRBJ2-5
V: TRBV5-5
DNA: TGTGCCAGCAGCCCCTGGGCTACTAGCGGGGAAGAGACCCAGTACTTC
CDR3: CASSPWATSGEETQYF

D: -
size: -
J: TRBJ1-5
V: TRBV4-1
DNA: TGCGCCAGCAGCCCGACCCCGGGTAGCAATCAGCCCCAGCATTTT
CDR3: CASSPTPGSNQPQHF

D: -
size: -
J: TRBJ2-7
V: TRBV14
DNA: TGTGCCAGCAGCCCCTGGGGGGGCAGTCCTGACGAGCAGTACTTC
CDR3: CASSPWGGSPDEQYF

D: TRBD1
size: -
J: TRBJ1-3
V: TRBV9
DNA: TGTGCCAGCAGCGGGACAGGGTTCGGAAACACCATATATTTT
CDR3: CASSGTGFGNTIYF

D: -
size: -
J: TRBJ2-2
V: TRBV7-9
DNA: TGTGCCAGCAGCTTCAGGGTTGGCGGGGAGCTGTTTTTT
CDR3: CASSFRVGGELFF

D: TRBD2
size: once
J: TRBJ2-7
V: TRBV3-1/TRBV3-2
DNA: TGTGCCAGCAGCCTCTCTTCGGGAGGAGAGCAGTACTTC
CDR3: CASSLSSGGEQYF

D: TRBD1
size: -
J: TRBJ1-2
V: TRBV19
DNA: TGTGCCAGTAGTATTAGGGACAGTCACCTCGTTAACTATGGCTACACCTTC
CDR3: CASSIRDSHLVNYGYTF

D: TRBD1
size: -
J: TRBJ2-2
V: TRBV5-6
DNA: TGTGCCAGCAGCACCTGGCAGGGGGAGACCGGGGAGCTGTTTTTT
CDR3: CASSTWQGETGELFF

D: TRBD1
size: -
J: TRBJ1-6
V: TRBV7-9
DNA: TGTGCCAGCAGCTTTATTGGACAGGGCCCCTCGGATTCACCCCTCCACTTT
CDR3: CASSFIGQGPSDSPLHF

D: -
size: -
J: TRBJ1-4
V: TRBV4-1
DNA: TGCGCCAGCAGCCAACAAGGGCGGGGGGTGATGAATGAAAAACTGTTTTTT
CDR3: CASSQQGRGVMNEKLFF

D: TRBD2
size: -
J: TRBJ2-6
V: TRBV4-3
DNA: TGCGCCAGCAGCCAGTCGGGGGGCTCTGGGGCCAACGTCCTGACTTTC
CDR3: CASSQSGGSGANVLTF

D: TRBD1
size: -
J: TRBJ2-7
V: TRBV27
DNA: TGTGCCAGCAGTTTATTCGGAGGACAGGGGAAGGGCGAGCAGTACTTC
CDR3: CASSLFGGQGKGEQYF

D: TRBD1
size: -
J: TRBJ2-7
V: TRBV11-2
DNA: TGTGCCAGCACCCTAGGCGGGACAGGTGATTACGAGCAGTACTTC
CDR3: CASTLGGTGDYEQYF

D: -
size: few
J: TRBJ2-7
V: TRBV30
DNA: TGTGCCTGGAGTAGGGGGAGCTCCTACGAGCAGTACTTC
CDR3: CAWSRGSSYEQYF

D: -
size: -
J: TRBJ1-1
V: TRBV27
DNA: TGTGCCAGCAGTTTGGAGGGGAACACTGAAGCTTTCTTT
CDR3: CASSLEGNTEAFF

D: TRBD2
size: -
J: TRBJ2-1
V: TRBV6-5
DNA: TGTGCCAGCGCACAGCGGGGGGTTACCGGGAATGAGCAGTTCTTC
CDR3: CASAQRGVTGNEQFF

D: TRBD1
size: -
J: TRBJ2-2
V: TRBV19
DNA: TGTGCCAGTAGTTACGGGACAGGGCTATCCACCGGGGAGCTGTTTTTT
CDR3: CASSYGTGLSTGELFF

D: TRBD2
size: -
J: TRBJ2-3
V: TRBV19
DNA: TGTGCCAGTAGTATACGTCAGCGGGGGCACACAGATACGCAGTATTTT
CDR3: CASSIRQRGHTDTQYF

D: TRBD2
size: once
J: TRBJ2-7
V: TRBV7-2
DNA: TGTGCCAGCAGCCCGCGGACAGCCGGGACTAGCAGCGAGCAGTACTTC
CDR3: CASSPRTAGTSSEQYF

D: -
size: -
J: TRBJ2-2
V: TRBV11-2
DNA: TGTGCCAGCATTCGGGATGGGACCGGGGAGCTGTTTTTT
CDR3: CASIRDGTGELFF

D: -
size: once
J: TRBJ2-5
V: TRBV19
DNA: TGTGCCAGTAGTATAGCCCCTCAGGGATTCCAGTACTTC
CDR3: CASSIAPQGFQYF

D: TRBD1
size: -
J: TRBJ1-6
V: TRBV2
DNA: TGTGCCAGCAGAGGGACAGTAAATAATTCACCCCTCCACTTT
CDR3: CASRGTVNNSPLHF

D: -
size: -
J: TRBJ1-2
V: TRBV6-5
DNA: TGTGCCAGCAGTTACTCGAGAGTCAAAGCAGGCTATGGCTACACCTTC
CDR3: CASSYSRVKAGYGYTF

D: TRBD1
size: -
J: TRBJ2-1
V: TRBV6-4
DNA: TGTGCCAGCAGTGAGCGACAGGGTAGGGATGAGCAGTTCTTC
CDR3: CASSERQGRDEQFF

D: -
size: once
J: TRBJ2-1
V: TRBV5-4
DNA: TGTGCCAGCAGCTTGAGCCTAGGCAACAATGAGCAGTTCTTC
CDR3: CASSLSLGNNEQFF

D: TRBD1
size: few
J: TRBJ2-7
V: TRBV6-5
DNA: TGTGCCAGCAAAGCCCTAGGGACAGGGCCCTACGAGCAGTACTTC
CDR3: CASKALGTGPYEQYF

D: TRBD1
size: few
J: TRBJ2-5
V: TRBV7-2
DNA: TGTGCCAGCAGCGGACAAGGGGGCGGGACCCAGTACTTC
CDR3: CASSGQGGGTQYF

D: -
size: -
J: TRBJ1-3
V: TRBV4-3
DNA: TGCGCCAGCAGCCAAGGGGGGGGGCCTGGAAACACCATATATTTT
CDR3: CASSQGGGPGNTIYF

D: TRBD1
size: few
J: TRBJ2-2
V: TRBV19
DNA: TGTGCCAGTAGGCCCGGGGCAGGGGGCACCGGGGAGCTGTTTTTT
CDR3: CASRPGAGGTGELFF

D: -
size: -
J: TRBJ1-2
V: TRBV11-2
DNA: TGTGCCAGCAGCCTCTCCCCCTCGGCGGGTTATGGCTACACCTTC
CDR3: CASSLSPSAGYGYTF

D: TRBD1
size: -
J: TRBJ1-2
V: TRBV24-1
DNA: TGTGCCACCAGTGATCCAAGGACAGGGGTATTTGGCTACACCTTC
CDR3: CATSDPRTGVFGYTF

D: -
size: few
J: TRBJ2-7
V: TRBV19
DNA: TGTGCCAGTAGTATATTAACAGGGGAGCAGTACTTC
CDR3: CASSILTGEQYF

D: TRBD2
size: -
J: TRBJ2-3
V: TRBV7-6
DNA: TGTGCCAGCAGCTCCCCCCGTCGGCTAGCGGGAGCTTCTGTATTGACAGATACGCAGTATTTT
CDR3: CASSSPRRLAGASVLTDTQYF

D: TRBD1
size: -
J: TRBJ1-1
V: TRBV5-6
DNA: TGTGCCAGCAGCTCCCGACAGGGCTTTAGCTCTGAAGCTTTCTTT
CDR3: CASSSRQGFSSEAFF

D: -
size: -
J: TRBJ2-2
V: TRBV2
DNA: TGTGCCAGCAGTGATAGCAGGGGGAACACCGGGGAGCTGTTTTTT
CDR3: CASSDSRGNTGELFF

D: TRBD2
size: -
J: TRBJ2-5
V: TRBV6-2/TRBV6-3
DNA: TGTGCCAGCAGTTCCCAGGGACTAGCGGGATTTATCCAGTACTTC
CDR3: CASSSQGLAGFIQYF